This entry is about one TCR beta chain. V was shortened by 1 base and J by 1 base, with 8 bases between the two germline ends. The germline V gene has CDR1 SGHVS and CDR2 FQNEAQ. The CDR3 runs to 15 residues. In the PCR, 60 Vbeta and 13 Jbeta primers were used. Repertoires were generated with immunoSEQ multiplex PCR, while TCRdb's copy carries only in-frame clones and drops some. This sample carries roughly 120,000 clones, about 80% of them seen once, and the ten largest clones take around 2.5%. This sample was included in a study of cytomegalovirus exposure and HLA in healthy donors. Sequenced: PBMCs. The chain couples TRBV7-8 to TRBJ1-5; D remains ambiguous. The clonotype was recovered from a man aged 25 to 40 in good health and CMV-seronegative. The DNA for the CDR3 is TGTGCCAGCAGCTTAGAGTACACAAGCAATCAGCCCCAGCATTTT. Amino acid sequence: CASSLEYTSNQPQHF.